This section outlines one T cell receptor beta chain sequence together with its context. Its specificity is not known. Noted time point: persistent/refractory GD, antithyroid drugs over 5 years with positive TRAb. Preparation of the TCR library used RNA extracted from PBMCs. The V end was cut by 8 bases, the J end by 0 bases, with 11 bases between. This CDR3 has 14 amino acids. Germline lookup yields CDR1 WSHSY and CDR2 SAAADI. The sample originates from a study of regulatory T cells in long-lasting Graves disease. Whole-study results and caveats: Clonotypes that were public and shared totalled roughly 3,000 in persistent patients versus roughly 1,000 in new patients.

Through Arm-PCR of CDR3 regions and iRepertoire HTBI primers, TCR beta libraries were built. TCRdb used MiXCR to reprocess the multiplex PCR reads, holding one entry per CDR3 protein. The table includes 350,000 to 450,000 distinct CDR3 sequences, around 21% detected once. The receptor's source is a female donor with Graves disease. The V call is TRBV10-2, the J call TRBJ2-1; D is possibly TRBD1 (7 bases). The sequenced sample was peripheral blood mononuclear cells (PBMCs), obtained when the disease was refractory, from a patient treated with antithyroid drugs. CDR3: CASRQGGSYNEQFF. The CDR3 DNA reads TGCGCCAGCCGCCAGGGGGGCTCCTACAATGAGCAGTTCTTC.